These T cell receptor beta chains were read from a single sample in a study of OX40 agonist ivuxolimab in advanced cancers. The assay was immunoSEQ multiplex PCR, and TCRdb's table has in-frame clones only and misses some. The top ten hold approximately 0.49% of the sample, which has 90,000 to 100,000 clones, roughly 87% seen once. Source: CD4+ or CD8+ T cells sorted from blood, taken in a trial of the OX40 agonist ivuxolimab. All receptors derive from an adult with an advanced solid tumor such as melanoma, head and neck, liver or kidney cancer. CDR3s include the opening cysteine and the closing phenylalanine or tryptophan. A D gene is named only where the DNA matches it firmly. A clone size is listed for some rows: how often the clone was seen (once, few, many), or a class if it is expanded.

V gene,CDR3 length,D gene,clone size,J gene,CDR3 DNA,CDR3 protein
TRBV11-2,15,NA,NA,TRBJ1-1,TGTGCCAGCAGCTTATTTAGTATTATGAACACTGAAGCTTTCTTT,CASSLFSIMNTEAFF
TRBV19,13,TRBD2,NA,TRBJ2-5,TGTGCCAGCCGGACTAGTGCAGGAGAGACCCAGTACTTC,CASRTSAGETQYF
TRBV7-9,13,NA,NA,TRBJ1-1,TGTGCCAGCAGCCCGGAGGTGGGCACTGAAGCTTTCTTT,CASSPEVGTEAFF
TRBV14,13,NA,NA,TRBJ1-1,TGTGCCAGCAGCCAACTAAGGAACACTGAAGCTTTCTTT,CASSQLRNTEAFF
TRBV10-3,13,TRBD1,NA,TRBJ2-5,TGTGCCATCAGTGGGACAGGGGAAGAGACCCAGTACTTC,CAISGTGEETQYF
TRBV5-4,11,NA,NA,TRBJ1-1,TGTGCCAGCAGCTTCGGGTTGTCGGCTTTCTTT,CASSFGLSAFF
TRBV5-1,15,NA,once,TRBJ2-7,TGCGCCAGCAGCCTGGATGGACAGCGGCCCTACGAGCAGTACTTC,CASSLDGQRPYEQYF
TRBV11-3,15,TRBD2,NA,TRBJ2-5,TGTGCCAGCAGCTCCCAACTAGCGGACCAAGAGACCCAGTACTTC,CASSSQLADQETQYF
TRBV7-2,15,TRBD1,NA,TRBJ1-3,TGTGCCAGCGATCGTCAGGACAGGGGAGGGAACACCATATATTTT,CASDRQDRGGNTIYF
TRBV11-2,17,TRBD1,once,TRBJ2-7,TGTGCCAGCAGCAAGGGGGCCTGGGACGAGTCCTCCTACGAGCAGTACTTC,CASSKGAWDESSYEQYF
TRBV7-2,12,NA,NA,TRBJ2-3,TGTGCCAGCAGCTACGCTAGGGATACGCAGTATTTT,CASSYARDTQYF